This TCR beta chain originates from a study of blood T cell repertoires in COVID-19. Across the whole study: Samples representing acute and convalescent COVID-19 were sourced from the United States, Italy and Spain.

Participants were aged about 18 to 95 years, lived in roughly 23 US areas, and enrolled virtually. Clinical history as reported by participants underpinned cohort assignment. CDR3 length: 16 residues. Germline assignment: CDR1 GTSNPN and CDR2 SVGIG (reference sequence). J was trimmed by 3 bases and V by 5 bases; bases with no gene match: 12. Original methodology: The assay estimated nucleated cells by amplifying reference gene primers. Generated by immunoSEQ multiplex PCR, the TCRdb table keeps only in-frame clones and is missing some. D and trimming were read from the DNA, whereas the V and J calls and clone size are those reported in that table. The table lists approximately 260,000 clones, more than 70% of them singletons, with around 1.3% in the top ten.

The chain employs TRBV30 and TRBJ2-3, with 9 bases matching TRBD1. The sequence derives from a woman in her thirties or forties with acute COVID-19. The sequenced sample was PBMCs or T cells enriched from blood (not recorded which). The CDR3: CAWGPVQGARTDTQYF. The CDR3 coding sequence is TGTGCCTGGGGGCCTGTACAGGGGGCTAGGACAGATACGCAGTATTTT.